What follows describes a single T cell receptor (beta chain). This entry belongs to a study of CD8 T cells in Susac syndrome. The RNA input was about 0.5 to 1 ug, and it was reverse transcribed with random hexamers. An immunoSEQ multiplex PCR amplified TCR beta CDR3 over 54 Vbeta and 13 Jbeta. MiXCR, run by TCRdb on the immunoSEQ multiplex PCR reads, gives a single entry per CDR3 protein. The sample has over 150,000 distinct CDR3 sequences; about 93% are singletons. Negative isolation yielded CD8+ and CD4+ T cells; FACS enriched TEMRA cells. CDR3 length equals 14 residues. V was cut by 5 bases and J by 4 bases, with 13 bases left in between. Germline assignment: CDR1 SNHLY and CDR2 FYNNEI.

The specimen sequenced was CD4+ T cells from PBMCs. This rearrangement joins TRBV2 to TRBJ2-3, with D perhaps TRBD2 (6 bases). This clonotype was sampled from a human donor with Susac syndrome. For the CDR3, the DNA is TGTGCCAGCAGTAGACTAGTTCGGGCAGATACGCAGTATTTT. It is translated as CASSRLVRADTQYF. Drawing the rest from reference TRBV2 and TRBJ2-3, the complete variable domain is EPEVTQTPSHQVTQMGQEVILRCVPISNHLYFYWYRQILGQKVEFLVSFYNNEISEKSEIFDDQFSVERPDGSNFTLKIRSTKLEDSAMYFCASSRLVRADTQYFGPGTRLTVL.